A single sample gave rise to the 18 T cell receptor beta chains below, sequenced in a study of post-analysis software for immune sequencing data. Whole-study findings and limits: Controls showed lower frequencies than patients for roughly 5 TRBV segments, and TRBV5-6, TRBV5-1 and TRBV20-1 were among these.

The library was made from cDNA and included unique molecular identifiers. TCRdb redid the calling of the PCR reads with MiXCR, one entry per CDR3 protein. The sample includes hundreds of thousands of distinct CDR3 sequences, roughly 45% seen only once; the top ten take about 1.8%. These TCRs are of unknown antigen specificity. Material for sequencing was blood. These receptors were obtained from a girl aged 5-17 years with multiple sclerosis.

The DNA for the CDR3 is TGCAGTGCTGGTGACAGGGGGAGGGAGACCCAGTACTTC. It yields the protein CSAGDRGRETQYF. This chain uses TRBV20-1 with TRBJ2-5; the match to TRBD1 covers 9 bases. This CDR3 spans 13 amino acids. Trimming removed 5 bases from V and 5 bases from J; junction bases left unmatched: 6. Germline V CDR1 and CDR2: DFQATT, SNEGSKA (reference sequence).

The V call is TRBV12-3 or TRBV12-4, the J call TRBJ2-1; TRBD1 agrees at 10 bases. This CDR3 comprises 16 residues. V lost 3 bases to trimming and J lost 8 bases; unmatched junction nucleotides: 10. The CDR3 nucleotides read TGTGCCAGCAGTTTTGCCTTGGGGACAGGGGTCTATGAGCAGTTCTTC. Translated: CASSFALGTGVYEQFF.

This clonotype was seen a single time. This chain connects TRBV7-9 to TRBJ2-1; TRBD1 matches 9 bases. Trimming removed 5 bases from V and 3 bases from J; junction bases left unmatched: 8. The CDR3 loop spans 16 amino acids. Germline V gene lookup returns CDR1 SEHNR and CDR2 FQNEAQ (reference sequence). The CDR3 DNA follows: TGTGCCAGCAGCCCCCGGGACAGGGTTAGCTACAATGAGCAGTTCTTC. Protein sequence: CASSPRDRVSYNEQFF.

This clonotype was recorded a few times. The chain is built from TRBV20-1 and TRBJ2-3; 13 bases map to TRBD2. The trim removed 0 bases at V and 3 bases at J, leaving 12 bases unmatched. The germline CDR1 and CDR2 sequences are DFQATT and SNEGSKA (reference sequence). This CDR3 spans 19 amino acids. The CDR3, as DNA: TGCAGTGCTAGAGATGGGACTAGCGGGGCTCCCGTCCAGACAGATACGCAGTATTTT. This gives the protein CSARDGTSGAPVQTDTQYF.

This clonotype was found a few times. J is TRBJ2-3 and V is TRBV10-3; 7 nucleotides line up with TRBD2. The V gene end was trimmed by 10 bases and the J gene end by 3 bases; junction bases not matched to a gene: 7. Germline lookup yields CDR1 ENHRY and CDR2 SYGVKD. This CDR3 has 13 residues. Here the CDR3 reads CATGLVETDTQYF. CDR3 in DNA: TGTGCCACCGGACTAGTCGAAACAGATACGCAGTATTTT.

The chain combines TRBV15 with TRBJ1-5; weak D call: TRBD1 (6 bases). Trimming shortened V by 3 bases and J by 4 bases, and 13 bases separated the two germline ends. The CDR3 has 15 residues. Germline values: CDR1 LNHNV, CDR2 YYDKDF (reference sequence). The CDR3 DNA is TGTGCCACCAGCAGCTCCGACAGGCCAAATCAGCCCCAGCATTTT. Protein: CATSSSDRPNQPQHF.

This CDR3 reads CASSLVGSGSKYEQYF. In nucleotides, the CDR3 is TGTGCCAGCAGCTTAGTGGGTAGCGGGAGCAAGTACGAGCAGTACTTC. The chain employs TRBV11-2 and TRBJ2-1; 9 bases align to TRBD2. The J call may be incorrect, as the DNA end agrees better with TRBJ2-7. This CDR3 is 16 amino acids long. Germline V gives CDR1 SGHAT, CDR2 FQNNGV.

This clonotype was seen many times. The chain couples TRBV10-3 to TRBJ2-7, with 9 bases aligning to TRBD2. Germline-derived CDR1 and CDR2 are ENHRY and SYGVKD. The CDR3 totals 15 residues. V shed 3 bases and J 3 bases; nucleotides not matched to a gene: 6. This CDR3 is CAISDRLAGLYEQYF. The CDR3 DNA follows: TGTGCCATCAGTGACAGGCTAGCGGGACTCTACGAGCAGTACTTC.

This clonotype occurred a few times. As DNA, the CDR3 is TGTGCCAGCAGTCCCGGGCCGCTTTTTGGCTACACCTTC. This translates into CASSPGPLFGYTF. The chain recombines TRBV6-4 with TRBJ1-2, with unresolved D. The CDR3 is 13 amino acids. The germline CDR1 and CDR2 sequences are MRHNA and SNTAGT. V was trimmed by 5 bases and J by 7 bases, leaving 14 bases between them.

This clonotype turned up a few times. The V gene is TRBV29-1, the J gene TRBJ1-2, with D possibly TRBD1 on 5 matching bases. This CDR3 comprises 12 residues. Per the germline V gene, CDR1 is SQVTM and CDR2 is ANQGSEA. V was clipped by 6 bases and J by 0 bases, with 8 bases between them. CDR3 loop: CSVPGPNYGYTF. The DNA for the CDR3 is TGCAGCGTACCAGGGCCTAACTATGGCTACACCTTC.

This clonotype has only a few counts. The CDR3: CASSLARGQGRSSEQFF. The CDR3 DNA is TGTGCCAGCAGCTTAGCCCGAGGACAGGGACGTTCCAGCGAGCAGTTCTTC. This chain uses TRBV13 with TRBJ2-1, with TRBD1 identical over 8 bases. The CDR3 totals 17 residues. The J segment lost 10 bases and the V segment lost 1 base, leaving 15 bases of the junction unmatched. CDR1 and CDR2 (germline): PRHDT, FYEKMQ (reference sequence).

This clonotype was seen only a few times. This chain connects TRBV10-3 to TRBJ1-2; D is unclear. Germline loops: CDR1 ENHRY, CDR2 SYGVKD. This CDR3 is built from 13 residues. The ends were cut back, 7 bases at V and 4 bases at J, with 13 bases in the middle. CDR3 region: CAIKQPLGYGYTF. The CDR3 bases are TGTGCCATCAAACAGCCCCTAGGCTATGGCTACACCTTC.

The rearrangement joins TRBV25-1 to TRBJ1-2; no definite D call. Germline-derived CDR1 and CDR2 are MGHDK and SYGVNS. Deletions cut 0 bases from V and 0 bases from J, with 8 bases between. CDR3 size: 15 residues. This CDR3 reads CASSEYHGANYGYTF. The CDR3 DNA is TGTGCCAGCAGTGAATATCACGGAGCTAACTATGGCTACACCTTC.

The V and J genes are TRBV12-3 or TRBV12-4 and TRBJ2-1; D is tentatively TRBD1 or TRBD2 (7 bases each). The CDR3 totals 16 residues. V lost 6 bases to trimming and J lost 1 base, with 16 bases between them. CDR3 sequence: CASRGRGPLSYNEQFF. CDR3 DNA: TGTGCCAGCAGGGGGAGGGGGCCCCTTTCCTACAATGAGCAGTTCTTC.

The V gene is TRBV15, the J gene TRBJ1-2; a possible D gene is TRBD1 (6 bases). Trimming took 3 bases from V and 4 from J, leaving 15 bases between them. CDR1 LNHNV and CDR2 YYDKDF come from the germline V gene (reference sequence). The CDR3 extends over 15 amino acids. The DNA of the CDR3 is TGTGCCACCAGCAGGGGAATGGACAGTCGCTATGGCTACACCTTC. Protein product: CATSRGMDSRYGYTF.

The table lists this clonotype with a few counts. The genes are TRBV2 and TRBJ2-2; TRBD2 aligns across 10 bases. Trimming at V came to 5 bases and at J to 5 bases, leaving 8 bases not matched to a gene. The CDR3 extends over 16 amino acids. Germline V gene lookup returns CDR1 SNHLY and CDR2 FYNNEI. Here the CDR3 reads CASSSPLAGRTGELFF. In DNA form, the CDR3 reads TGTGCCAGCAGTAGTCCACTAGCGGGGCGGACCGGGGAGCTGTTTTTT.

CDR3 sequence reads: CASSTPGDSPLHF. CDR3 nucleotides: TGTGCCAGCAGCACACCAGGGGATTCACCCCTCCACTTT. V is TRBV7-9 and J is TRBJ1-6, with D possibly matching TRBD1 (6 bases). Between the trimmed V and J ends, which lost 5 bases and 8 bases, there was a span of 10 bases. The germline V gene has CDR1 SEHNR and CDR2 FQNEAQ (reference sequence). This CDR3 is 13 amino acids long.

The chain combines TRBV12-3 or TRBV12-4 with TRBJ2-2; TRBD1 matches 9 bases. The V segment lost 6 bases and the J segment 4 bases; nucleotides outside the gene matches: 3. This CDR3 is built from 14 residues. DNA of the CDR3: TGTGCCAGCAGCCGACAGGGGGGCACCGGGGAGCTGTTTTTT. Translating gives CASSRQGGTGELFF.